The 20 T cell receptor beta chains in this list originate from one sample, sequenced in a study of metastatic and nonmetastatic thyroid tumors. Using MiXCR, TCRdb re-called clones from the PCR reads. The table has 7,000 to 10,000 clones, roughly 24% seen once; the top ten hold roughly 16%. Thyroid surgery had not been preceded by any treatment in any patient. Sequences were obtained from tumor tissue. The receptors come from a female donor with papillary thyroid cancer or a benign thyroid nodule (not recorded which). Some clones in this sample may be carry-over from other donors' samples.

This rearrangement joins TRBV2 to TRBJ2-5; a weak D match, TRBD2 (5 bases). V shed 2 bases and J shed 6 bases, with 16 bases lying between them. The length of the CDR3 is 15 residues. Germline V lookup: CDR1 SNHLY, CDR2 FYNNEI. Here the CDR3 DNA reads TGTGCCAGCAGTGAAAGGTCGCTAGCTGGGAAGACCCAGTACTTC. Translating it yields CASSERSLAGKTQYF. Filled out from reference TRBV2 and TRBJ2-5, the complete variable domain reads EPEVTQTPSHQVTQMGQEVILRCVPISNHLYFYWYRQILGQKVEFLVSFYNNEISEKSEIFDDQFSVERPDGSNFTLKIRSTKLEDSAMYFCASSERSLAGKTQYFGPGTRLLVL.

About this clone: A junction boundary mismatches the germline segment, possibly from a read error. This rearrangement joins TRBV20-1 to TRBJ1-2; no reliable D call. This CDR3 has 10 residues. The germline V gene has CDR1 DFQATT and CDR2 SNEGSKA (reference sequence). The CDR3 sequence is CGATRRGYTF. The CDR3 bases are TGCGGTGCCACCAGGAGGGGCTACACCTTC.

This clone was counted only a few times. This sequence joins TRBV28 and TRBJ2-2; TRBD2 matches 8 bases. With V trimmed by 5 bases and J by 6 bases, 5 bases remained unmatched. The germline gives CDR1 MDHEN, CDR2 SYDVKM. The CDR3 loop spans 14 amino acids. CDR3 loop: CASSMTSAAGELFF. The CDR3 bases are TGTGCCAGCAGTATGACTAGCGCGGCCGGGGAGCTGTTTTTT. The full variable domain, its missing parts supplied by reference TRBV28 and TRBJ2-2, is DVKVTQSSRYLVKRTGEKVFLECVQDMDHENMFWYRQDPGLGLRLIYFSYDVKMKEKGDIPEGYSVSREKKERFSLILESASTNQTSMYLCASSMTSAAGELFFGEGSRLTVL.

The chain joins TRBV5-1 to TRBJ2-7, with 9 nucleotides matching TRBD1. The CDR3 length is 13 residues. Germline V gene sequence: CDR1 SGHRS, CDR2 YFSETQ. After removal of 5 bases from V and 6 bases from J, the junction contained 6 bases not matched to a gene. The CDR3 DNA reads TGCGCCAGCAGGCCGGGACAGGGAACCGAGCAGTACTTC. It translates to CASRPGQGTEQYF.

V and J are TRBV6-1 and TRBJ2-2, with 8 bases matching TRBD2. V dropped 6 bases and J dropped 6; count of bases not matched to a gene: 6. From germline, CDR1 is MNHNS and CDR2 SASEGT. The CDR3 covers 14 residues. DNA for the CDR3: TGTGCCAGCAGCAGTACGGGAGGGCCCGGGGAGCTGTTTTTT. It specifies CASSSTGGPGELFF.

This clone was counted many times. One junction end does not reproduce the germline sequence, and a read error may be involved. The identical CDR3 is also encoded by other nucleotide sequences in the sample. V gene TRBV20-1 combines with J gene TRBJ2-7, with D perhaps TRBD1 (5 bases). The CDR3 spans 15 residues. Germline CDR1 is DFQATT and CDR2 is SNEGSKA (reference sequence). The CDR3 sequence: CSASMGPMSSYEQYF. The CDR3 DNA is TGCAGTGCTAGCATGGGGCCGATGAGCTCCTACGAGCAATACTTC.

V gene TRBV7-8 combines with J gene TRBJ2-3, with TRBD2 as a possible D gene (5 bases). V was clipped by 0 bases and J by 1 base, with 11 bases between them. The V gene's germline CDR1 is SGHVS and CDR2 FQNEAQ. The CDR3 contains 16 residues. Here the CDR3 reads CASSLAYAGGTDTQYF. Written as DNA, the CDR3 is TGTGCCAGCAGCTTAGCGTACGCCGGGGGCACAGATACGCAGTATTTT. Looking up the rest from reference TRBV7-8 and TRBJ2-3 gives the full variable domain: GAGVSQSPRYKVAKRGQDVALRCDPISGHVSLFWYQQALGQGPEFLTYFQNEAQLDKSGLPSDRFFAERPEGSVSTLKIQRTQQEDSAVYLCASSLAYAGGTDTQYFGPGTRLTVL.

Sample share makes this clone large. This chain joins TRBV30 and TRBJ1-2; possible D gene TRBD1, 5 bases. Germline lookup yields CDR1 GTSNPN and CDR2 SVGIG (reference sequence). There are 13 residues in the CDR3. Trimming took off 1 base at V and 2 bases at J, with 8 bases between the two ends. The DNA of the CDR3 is TGTGCCTGGAGTGACACAGGAAACTATGGCTACACCTTC. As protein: CAWSDTGNYGYTF.

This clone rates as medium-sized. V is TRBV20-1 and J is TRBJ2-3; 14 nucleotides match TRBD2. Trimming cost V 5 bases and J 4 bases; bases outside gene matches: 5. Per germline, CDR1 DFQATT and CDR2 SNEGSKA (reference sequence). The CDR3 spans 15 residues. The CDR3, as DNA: TGCAGTGCTGGAGGGACTAGCGGGAGTCCAGATACGCAGTATTTT. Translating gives CSAGGTSGSPDTQYF.

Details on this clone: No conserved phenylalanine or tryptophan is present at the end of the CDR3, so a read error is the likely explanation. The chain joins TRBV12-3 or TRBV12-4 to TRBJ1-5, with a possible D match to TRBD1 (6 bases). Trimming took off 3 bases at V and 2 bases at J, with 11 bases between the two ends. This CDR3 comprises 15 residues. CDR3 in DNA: TGTGCCAGCAGTTTTCTAAGGGGGGGCAATCAGCCCCAGCATTAT. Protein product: CASSFLRGGNQPQHY.

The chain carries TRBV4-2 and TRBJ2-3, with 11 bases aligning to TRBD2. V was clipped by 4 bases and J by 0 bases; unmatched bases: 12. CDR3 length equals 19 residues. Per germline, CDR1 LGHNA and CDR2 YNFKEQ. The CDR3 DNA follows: TGTGCCAGCAGCCGCGACCCTACTAGCGGGAGCTTAAGCACAGATACGCAGTATTTT. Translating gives CASSRDPTSGSLSTDTQYF.

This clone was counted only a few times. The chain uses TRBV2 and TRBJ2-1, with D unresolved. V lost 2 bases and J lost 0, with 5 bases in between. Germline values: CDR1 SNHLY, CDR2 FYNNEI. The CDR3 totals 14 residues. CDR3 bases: TGTGCCAGCAGTGAACGCTTCTCCTACAATGAGCAGTTCTTC. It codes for CASSERFSYNEQFF. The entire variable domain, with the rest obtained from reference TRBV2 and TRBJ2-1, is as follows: EPEVTQTPSHQVTQMGQEVILRCVPISNHLYFYWYRQILGQKVEFLVSFYNNEISEKSEIFDDQFSVERPDGSNFTLKIRSTKLEDSAMYFCASSERFSYNEQFFGPGTRLTVL.

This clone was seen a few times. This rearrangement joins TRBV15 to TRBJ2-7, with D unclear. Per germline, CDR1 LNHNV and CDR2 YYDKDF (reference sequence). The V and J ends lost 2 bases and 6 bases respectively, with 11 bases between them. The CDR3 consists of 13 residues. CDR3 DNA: TGTGCCACCAGCAGAAGTGGGGTGGGCGAGCAGTACTTC. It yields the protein CATSRSGVGEQYF.

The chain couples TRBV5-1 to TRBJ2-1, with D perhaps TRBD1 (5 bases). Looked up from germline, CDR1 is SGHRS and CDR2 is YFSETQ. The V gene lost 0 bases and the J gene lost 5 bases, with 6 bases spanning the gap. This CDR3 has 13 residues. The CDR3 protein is CASSLVQDNEQFF. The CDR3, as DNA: TGCGCCAGCAGCTTGGTACAGGACAATGAGCAGTTCTTC.

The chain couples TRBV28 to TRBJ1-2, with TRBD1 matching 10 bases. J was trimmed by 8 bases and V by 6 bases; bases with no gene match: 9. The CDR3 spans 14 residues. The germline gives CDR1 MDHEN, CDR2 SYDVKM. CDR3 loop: CASRLDRGREGYTF. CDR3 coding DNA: TGTGCCAGCAGACTGGACAGGGGGAGAGAAGGCTACACCTTC.

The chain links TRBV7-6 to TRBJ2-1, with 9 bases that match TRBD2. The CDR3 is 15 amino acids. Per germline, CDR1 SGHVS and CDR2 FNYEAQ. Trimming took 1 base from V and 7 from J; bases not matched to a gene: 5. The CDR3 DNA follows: TGTGCCAGCAGCTTAGAGGCGGGAGGGAGTAATGAGCAGTTCTTC. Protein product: CASSLEAGGSNEQFF.

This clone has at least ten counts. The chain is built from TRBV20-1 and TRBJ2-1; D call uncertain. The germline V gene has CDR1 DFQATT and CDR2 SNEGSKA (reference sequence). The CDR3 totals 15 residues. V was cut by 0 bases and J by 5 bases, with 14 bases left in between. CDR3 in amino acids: CSARDPSLVHNEQFF. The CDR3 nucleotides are TGCAGTGCTAGAGATCCCAGCCTCGTCCACAATGAGCAGTTCTTC.

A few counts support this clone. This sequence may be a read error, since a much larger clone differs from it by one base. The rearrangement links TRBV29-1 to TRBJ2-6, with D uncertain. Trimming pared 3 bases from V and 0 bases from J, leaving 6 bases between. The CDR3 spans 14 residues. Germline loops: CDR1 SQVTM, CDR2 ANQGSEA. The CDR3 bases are TGCAGCGTTGACGTGGGCTCTGGGGCCAACGTCCTGACTTTC. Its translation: CSVDVGSGANVLTF.

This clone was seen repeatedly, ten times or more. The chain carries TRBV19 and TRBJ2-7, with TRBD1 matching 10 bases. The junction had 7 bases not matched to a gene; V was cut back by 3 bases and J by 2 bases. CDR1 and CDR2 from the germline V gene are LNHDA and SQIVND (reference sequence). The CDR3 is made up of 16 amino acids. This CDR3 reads CASSIEGDRGPYEQYF. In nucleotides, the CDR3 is TGTGCCAGTAGTATTGAGGGGGACAGGGGTCCCTACGAGCAGTACTTC.

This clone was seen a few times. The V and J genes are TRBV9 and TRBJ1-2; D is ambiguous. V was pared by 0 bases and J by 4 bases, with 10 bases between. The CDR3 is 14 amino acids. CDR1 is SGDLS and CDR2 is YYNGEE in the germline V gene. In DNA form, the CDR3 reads TGTGCCAGCAGCGTAGCTTCGCTATCCTATGGCTACACCTTC. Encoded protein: CASSVASLSYGYTF.